This T cell receptor (beta chain) was documented in a study of T cells after posttransplantation cyclophosphamide. The study's findings and limits: Donor CD8+ memory clones often dominated recipient blood repertoires at later times. Recipient CMV seropositivity and CMV reactivation strongly tracked TRB clonality.

On this clone itself: Its antigen is undetermined.

The data were produced by immunoSEQ multiplex PCR, yet TCRdb's version contains in-frame clones alone and is incomplete. The record shows tens of thousands of clones for this sample, with no singletons present. Germline-derived CDR1 and CDR2 are MGHDK and SYGVNS. This CDR3 has 13 residues. V lost 7 bases, J lost 1 base, and 10 bases lay in between. The sequence was collected from a man between 35 and 55 years old in good health, CMV-negative, and a related stem cell transplant donor. Sequenced sample: PBMCs. V and J are TRBV25-1 and TRBJ2-5; possibly TRBD1 for D (5 bases). The CDR3 nucleotides read TGTGCCAGCATGGGGCATATCCAAGAGACCCAGTACTTC. Translating it yields CASMGHIQETQYF.